This T cell receptor (beta chain) derives from a study of CD4 T cells in relation to SARS-CoV-2 and coronaviruses. A remark on this clone: Its antigen is still unknown.

Study outcomes and limitations: About 65% of donors had memory CD4+ clonotypes crossrecognizing SARS-CoV-2 and common cold coronavirus spike. Samples before the pandemic and after infection were not matched within any donor. Memory recall responses, not primary responses primed in culture, are what the assay detects.

Naive and memory CD4+ T cell DNA was deep-sequenced without culture. The table came from immunoSEQ multiplex PCR; TCRdb's copy has only in-frame clones and leaves some out. In the table there are about 60,000 clones, 92% of which are singletons. The receptor comes from an adult with COVID-19. The specimen sequenced was naive CD4+ T cells from PBMCs. Described subset: naive CD4+ T cells isolated by negative enrichment.

The CDR3 is CAWSVRGLSNYGYTF. For the CDR3, the DNA is TGTGCCTGGAGTGTACGGGGGCTCTCCAACTATGGCTACACCTTC. The chain has TRBV30 and TRBJ1-2; TRBD1 is a possible D gene (6 bases). The CDR3 runs to 15 residues. Germline V gene sequence: CDR1 GTSNPN, CDR2 SVGIG (reference sequence). V was clipped by 0 bases and J by 2 bases, with 13 bases between them.